Sequencing of this T cell receptor beta chain was carried out in a study of vaccination and CD4 T cells after COVID-19. CDR1 SGHTA and CDR2 FQGNSA come from the germline V gene. With 1 base clipped from V and 5 bases from J, the junction kept 10 bases outside the gene matches. This CDR3 contains 17 residues. General study points: In convalescent patients, a median approximately 83% of post-vaccine SARS-CoV-2-reactive clones appeared only after vaccination.

This clonotype was found a few times. What it recognizes is unknown. Treatment described: approximately 9-day PBMC culture with coronavirus spike peptide pools or control peptides (ViraFEST assay). The assay that was used to sequence DNA from cultured CD4+ T cells was the Oncomine TCR Beta short-read assay. TCRdb fed the PCR reads into MiXCR, producing one record per CDR3 protein. The sample lists about 12,000 distinct CDR3 sequences, over 55% occurring once. V is TRBV7-2 and J is TRBJ2-2, with TRBD2 matching over 7 bases. The origin of this receptor is a human donor who had recovered from COVID-19. The sample consisted of CD4+ T cells from blood, cultured in vitro. The CDR3 bases are TGTGCCAGCAGCTTAGGAGTAGCGGGTAGAAGGACCGGGGAGCTGTTTTTT. Amino acids: CASSLGVAGRRTGELFF.